The rows below give T cell receptor beta chains drawn from one sample of a study of beta chain features in type 1 diabetes. TCRdb's table, derived via immunoSEQ multiplex PCR, lists solely in-frame clones and lacks some. The profile covers 200,000 to 300,000 clones, with about 20% appearing a single time and 0.028% taken by the ten largest. The sample consisted of naive CD4+ T cells from blood. The receptors were sampled from a woman between 40 and 55 years old with type 1 diabetes. Both conserved end residues are part of each CDR3. Where a row states a size, it is once, few, many or the class of an expanded clone; other rows omit it.

>TRBV2|few
CASSPGGYEAFF
>TRBV7-2|NA
CASSLRGAGRTDTQYF
>TRBV9|NA
CASSTTGTYGYTF
>TRBV5-1|NA
CASSSQAGIHEQYF
>TRBV5-4|NA
CASSLGQNTGELFF
>TRBV30|NA
CAWKIGTRDTGELFF
>TRBV18|NA
CASSQLQSDNEQFF
>TRBV18|NA
CASSPGRAQETQYF
>TRBV27|NA
CASSLASVDTQYF
>TRBV19|NA
CASSIDQGWANQPQHF
>TRBV5-1|NA
CASSEPSAPQSETQYF